This TCR beta chain was retrieved from a study of cytomegalovirus exposure and HLA in healthy donors. Study conclusions and caveats: Indistinguishable V segments such as TRBV6-2 and TRBV6-3 were excluded. The number of N-insertions in an Asian-associated ancestry cluster was reportedly below the roughly 670-donor mean in a later analysis.

The germline V gene has CDR1 SGHDT and CDR2 YYEEEE. The CDR3 is 14 amino acids. PCR amplification relied on 60 Vbeta primers (plus 13 Jbeta primers). Data came from immunoSEQ multiplex PCR; TCRdb stores just in-frame clones and leaves some out. The profile shows 150,000 to 200,000 clones, roughly 84% of them singletons. About this clone: Its matching antigen is unknown. Sequence at one end of the junction differs from germline and may be a read error.

This rearrangement joins TRBV5-6 to TRBJ2-5; 9 nucleotides match TRBD2. What was sequenced was PBMCs. The sequence derives from a woman younger than 30 in good health and CMV-seronegative. The CDR3 loop is CASSSLAGVETQYF. The DNA of the CDR3 is TGTGCCAGTAGCTCTTTAGCGGGGGTGGAGACCCAGTACTTC.